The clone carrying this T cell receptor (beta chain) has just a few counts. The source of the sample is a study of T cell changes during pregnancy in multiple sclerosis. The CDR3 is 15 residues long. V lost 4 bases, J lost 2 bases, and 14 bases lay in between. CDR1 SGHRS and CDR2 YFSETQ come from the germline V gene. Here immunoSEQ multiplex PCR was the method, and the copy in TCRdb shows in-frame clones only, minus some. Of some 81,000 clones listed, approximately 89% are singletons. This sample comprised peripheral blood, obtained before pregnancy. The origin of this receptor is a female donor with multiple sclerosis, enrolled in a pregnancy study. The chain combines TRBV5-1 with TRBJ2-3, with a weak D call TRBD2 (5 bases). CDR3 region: CASSLTSFDTDTQYF. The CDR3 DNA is TGCGCCAGCAGCCTTACTAGTTTCGACACAGATACGCAGTATTTT. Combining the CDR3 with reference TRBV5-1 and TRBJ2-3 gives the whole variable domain KAGVTQTPRYLIKTRGQQVTLSCSPISGHRSVSWYQQTPGQGLQFLFEYFSETQRNKGNFPGRFSGRQFSNSRSEMNVSTLELGDSALYLCASSLTSFDTDTQYFGPGTRLTVL.